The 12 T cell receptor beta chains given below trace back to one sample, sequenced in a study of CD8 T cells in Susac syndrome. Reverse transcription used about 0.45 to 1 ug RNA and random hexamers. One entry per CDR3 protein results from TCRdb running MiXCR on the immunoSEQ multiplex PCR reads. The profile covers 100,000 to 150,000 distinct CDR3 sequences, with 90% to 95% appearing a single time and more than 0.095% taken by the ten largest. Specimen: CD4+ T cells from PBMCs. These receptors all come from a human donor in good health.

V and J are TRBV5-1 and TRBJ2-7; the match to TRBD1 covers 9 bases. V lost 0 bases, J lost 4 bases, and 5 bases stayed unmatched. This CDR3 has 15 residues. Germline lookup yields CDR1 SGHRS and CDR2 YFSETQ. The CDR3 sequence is CASSLVWDRAYEQYF. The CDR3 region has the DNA TGCGCCAGCAGCTTGGTGTGGGACAGGGCTTACGAGCAGTACTTC.

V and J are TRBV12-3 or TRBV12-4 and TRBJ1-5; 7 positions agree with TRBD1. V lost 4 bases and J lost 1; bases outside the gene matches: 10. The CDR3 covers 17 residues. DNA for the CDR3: TGTGCCAGCAGTTACCCCGCTAGACAGGGAAGCAATCAGCCCCAGCATTTT. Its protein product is CASSYPARQGSNQPQHF.

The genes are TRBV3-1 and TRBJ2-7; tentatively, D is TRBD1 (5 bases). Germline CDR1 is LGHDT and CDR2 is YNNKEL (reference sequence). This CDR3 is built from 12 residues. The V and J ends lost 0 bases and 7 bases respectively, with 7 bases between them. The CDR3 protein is CASSQEGREQYF. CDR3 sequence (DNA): TGTGCCAGCAGCCAAGAGGGGCGTGAGCAGTACTTC.

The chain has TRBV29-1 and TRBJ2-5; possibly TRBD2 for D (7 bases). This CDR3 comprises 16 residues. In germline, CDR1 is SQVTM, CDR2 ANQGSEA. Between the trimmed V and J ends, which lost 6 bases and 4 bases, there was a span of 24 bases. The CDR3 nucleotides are TGCAGCGTGGAGCCCTCAAGCGGGGTCAGGGGAGAGACCCAGTACTTC. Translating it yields CSVEPSSGVRGETQYF.

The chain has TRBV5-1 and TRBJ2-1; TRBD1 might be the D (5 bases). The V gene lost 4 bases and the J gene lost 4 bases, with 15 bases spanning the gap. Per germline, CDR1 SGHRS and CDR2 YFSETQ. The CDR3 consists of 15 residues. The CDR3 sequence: CASSPQGPRYNEQFF. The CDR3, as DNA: TGCGCCAGCAGCCCCCAGGGCCCCCGTTACAATGAGCAGTTCTTC.

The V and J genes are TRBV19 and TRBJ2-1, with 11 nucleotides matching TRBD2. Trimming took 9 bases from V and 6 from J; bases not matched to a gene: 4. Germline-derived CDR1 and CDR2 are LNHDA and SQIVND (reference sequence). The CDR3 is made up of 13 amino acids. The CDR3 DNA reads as TGTGCCAGCGAGACTAGCGGGACCAATGAGCAGTTCTTC. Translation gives CASETSGTNEQFF.

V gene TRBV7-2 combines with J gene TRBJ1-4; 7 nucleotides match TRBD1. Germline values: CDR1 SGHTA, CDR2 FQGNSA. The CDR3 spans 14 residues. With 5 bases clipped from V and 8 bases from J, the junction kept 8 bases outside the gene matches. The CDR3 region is CASSTRDSYEKLFF. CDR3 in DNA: TGTGCCAGCAGCACCCGGGACAGCTACGAAAAACTGTTTTTT.

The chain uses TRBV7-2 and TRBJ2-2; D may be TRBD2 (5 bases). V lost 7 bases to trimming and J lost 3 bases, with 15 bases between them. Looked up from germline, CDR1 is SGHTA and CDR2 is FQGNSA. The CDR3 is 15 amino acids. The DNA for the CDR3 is TGTGCCAGCATCCCTAGGCCACTAGACACCGGGGAGCTGTTTTTT. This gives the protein CASIPRPLDTGELFF.

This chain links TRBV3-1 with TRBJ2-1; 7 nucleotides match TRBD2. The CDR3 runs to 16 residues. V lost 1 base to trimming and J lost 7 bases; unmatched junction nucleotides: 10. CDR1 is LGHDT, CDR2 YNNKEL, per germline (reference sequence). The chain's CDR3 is CASSQASGVGGNEQFF. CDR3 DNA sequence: TGTGCCAGCAGCCAAGCTAGCGGAGTCGGTGGGAATGAGCAGTTCTTC.

For the CDR3, the DNA is TGTGCCAGCAGAGGGACAGGTAACACTGAAGCTTTCTTT. The encoded protein is CASRGTGNTEAFF. The chain carries TRBV6-2 or TRBV6-3 and TRBJ1-1; 8 bases match TRBD1. V lost 6 bases to trimming and J lost 2 bases; unmatched junction nucleotides: 2. Germline assignment: CDR1 MNHEY and CDR2 SVGEGT. The CDR3 extends over 13 amino acids.

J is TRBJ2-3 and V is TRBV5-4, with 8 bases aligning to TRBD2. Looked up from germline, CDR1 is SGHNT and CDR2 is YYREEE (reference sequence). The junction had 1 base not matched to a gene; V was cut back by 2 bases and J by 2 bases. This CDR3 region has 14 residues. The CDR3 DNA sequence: TGTGCCAGCAGCTTACTAGCGGACACAGATACGCAGTATTTT. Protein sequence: CASSLLADTDTQYF.

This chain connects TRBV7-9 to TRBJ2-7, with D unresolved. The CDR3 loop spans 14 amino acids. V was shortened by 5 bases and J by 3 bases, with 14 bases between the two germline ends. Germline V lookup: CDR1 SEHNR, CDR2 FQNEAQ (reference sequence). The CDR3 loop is CASSQDNGIYEQYF. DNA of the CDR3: TGTGCCAGCAGCCAAGACAACGGTATCTACGAGCAGTACTTC.